These T cell receptor beta chains were read from a single sample in a study of T cell repertoires in ileal Crohn's disease. Sequenced by immunoSEQ multiplex PCR; TCRdb stores in-frame clones only, minus some. The table includes around 1,500 clones, 80% detected once. Sequenced sample: ileal tissue. The receptors derive from an adult with Crohn's disease. Both conserved end residues are part of each CDR3. The order of the fields is V gene, J gene, CDR3 protein.

TRBV2	TRBJ2-1	CASSGGLNNEQFF
TRBV5-1	TRBJ2-3	CASSLGQGYSTDTQYF
TRBV30	TRBJ1-2	CAWSLPPYRFTF
TRBV11-3	TRBJ2-1	CASSQGGPDEQFF
TRBV7-8	TRBJ2-1	CASSSQGGANLRFF
TRBV19	TRBJ1-2	CASDPGQLDYGYTF
TRBV5-1	TRBJ1-2	CASSLTATGGGYTF
TRBV9	TRBJ2-6	CASSGPGSSGANVLTF
TRBV7-7	TRBJ2-7	CASSLAAGYEQYF
TRBV2	TRBJ1-2	CASAGQIYGYTF
TRBV5-4	TRBJ2-7	CASSPGTGGYEQYF
TRBV5-8	TRBJ1-1	CASSLAGNSNTEAFF
TRBV29-1	TRBJ1-2	CSVEDPGGRGYTF
TRBV29-1	TRBJ2-1	CSVVDRGHGEQFF
TRBV27	TRBJ2-3	CASSLDPHGVAGGQDTQYF
TRBV6-1	TRBJ1-5	CASSEMGGNQPQHF
TRBV2	TRBJ2-1	CASSPGLNNEQFF
TRBV7-2	TRBJ1-4	CASSFATGPNEKLFF
TRBV7-2	TRBJ1-2	CASSLAAGGNGYTF
TRBV7-8	TRBJ2-1	CASSFMTGNYNEQFF
TRBV27	TRBJ2-7	CASSGDSLIYEQYF
TRBV7-2	TRBJ1-1	CASSLARGIGVNTEAFF
TRBV6-5	TRBJ1-2	CASSYRARVDYGYTF
TRBV5-1	TRBJ2-2	CASSLRQGNGELFF
TRBV16	TRBJ2-7	CASSQGARDREF
TRBV19	TRBJ2-5	CASSRDTQETQYF
TRBV4-3	TRBJ1-1	CASSQSGRVNTEAFF
TRBV11-1	TRBJ1-2	CASSLHSYGYTF
TRBV4-2	TRBJ2-2	CASSTSGGSNTGELFF
TRBV11-1	TRBJ2-7	CASSLVDSSGTYEQYF
TRBV5-4	TRBJ2-1	CASSFGASGGAEQFF
TRBV6-1	TRBJ1-2	CASSPQGWSGYTF
TRBV2	TRBJ1-4	CASSEIHGNEKLFF
TRBV29-1	TRBJ1-1	CTGASGGTEAFF
TRBV30	TRBJ2-4	CAWSEGNIQYF
TRBV9	TRBJ2-5	CASSVDEPEETQYF
TRBV11-3	TRBJ2-2	CASRGGTGELFF
TRBV5-6	TRBJ2-5	CASSFLSRSQETQYF
TRBV27	TRBJ2-7	CASSFGQGAGEQYF
TRBV10-2	TRBJ1-1	CASSEPWDRGTTEAFF
TRBV7-3	TRBJ2-1	CASSPLAGGLGEQFF
TRBV5-1	TRBJ1-5	CASSLVRDRGRGRNQPQHF
TRBV5-1	TRBJ2-7	CASRPIDGGYEQYF
TRBV5-6	TRBJ1-6	CASSLRTGGHREPSPLHF
TRBV14	TRBJ1-6	CASSQRQGYNSPLHF
TRBV20-1	TRBJ1-1	CSARMNTEAFF
TRBV5-1	TRBJ1-1	CASSFRGQGGTEAFF
TRBV7-3	TRBJ2-5	CASSLLGDSRGETQYF
TRBV9	TRBJ2-1	CASSPNSRQNNEQFF
TRBV11-1	TRBJ2-3	CASSLTLAADTQYF
TRBV30	TRBJ1-5	CAWSVRDRLFSNQPQHF
TRBV4-3	TRBJ1-3	CASSQSAGTGAGNTIYF
TRBV27	TRBJ2-7	CASSLSGSDEQYF